The clone carrying this T cell receptor beta chain was seen a single time. Its target is unknown. This entry is derived from a study of siplizumab effects on memory and regulatory T cells. Study-level results: Where siplizumab was present, mappable alloreactive CD4+ clones averaged around 70% Treg-derived, compared with 25% to 30% in controls. Proliferating siplizumab-culture Tregs lacked confirmation of suppressive function.

Only in-frame clones appear in the TCRdb table, and some are missing; sequencing was by immunoSEQ multiplex PCR. Of about 91,000 clones listed, more than 95% are singletons. The TCR was taken from a human donor in good health. The sample taken for sequencing was naive CD4+ T cells sorted from blood.

CDR3 sequence: CSVEGTAGDEQFF. DNA of the CDR3: TGCAGCGTTGAAGGCACCGCAGGGGATGAGCAGTTCTTC. The chain couples TRBV29-1 to TRBJ2-1; tentative D call: TRBD1 (6 bases). With 1 base removed from V and 8 bases from J, the gap between germline ends came to 12 bases. From germline, CDR1 is SQVTM and CDR2 ANQGSEA. CDR3 length: 13 amino acids.